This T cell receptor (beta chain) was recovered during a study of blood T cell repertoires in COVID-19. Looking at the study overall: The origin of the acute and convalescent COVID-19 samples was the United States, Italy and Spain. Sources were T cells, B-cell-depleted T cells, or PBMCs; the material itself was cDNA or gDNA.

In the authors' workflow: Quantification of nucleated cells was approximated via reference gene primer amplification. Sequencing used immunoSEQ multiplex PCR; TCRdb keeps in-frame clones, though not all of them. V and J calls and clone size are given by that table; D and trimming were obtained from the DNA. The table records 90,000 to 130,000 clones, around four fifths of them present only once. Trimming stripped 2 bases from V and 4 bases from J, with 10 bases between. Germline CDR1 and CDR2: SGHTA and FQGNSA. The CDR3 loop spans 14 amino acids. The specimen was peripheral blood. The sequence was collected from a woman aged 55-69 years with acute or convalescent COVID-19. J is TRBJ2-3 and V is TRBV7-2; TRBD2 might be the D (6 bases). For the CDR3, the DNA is TGTGCCAGCAGCTTACTCGGGGGATCAGATACGCAGTATTTT. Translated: CASSLLGGSDTQYF.